This T cell receptor beta chain was recovered during a study of control samples from healthy donors and cancer patients. On this clone itself: This sample also contains other DNA sequences that code for the same CDR3.

The CDR3 sequence is 11 residues long. With 3 bases removed from V and 4 bases from J, the gap between germline ends came to 3 bases. The germline V gene encodes CDR1 SNHLY and CDR2 FYNNEI. Method: immunoSEQ multiplex PCR; TCRdb's copy keeps in-frame clones and lacks some. The repertoire holds 130,000 or so clones, with less than 95% as singletons. The gene calls are TRBV2 and TRBJ1-1; no clear D gene. The sample taken for sequencing was blood. The clonotype was recovered from a man aged 18-30 years in good health. The CDR3 reads CASSEFTEAFF. CDR3 DNA: TGTGCCAGCAGTGAGTTCACTGAAGCTTTCTTT.